The 6 T cell receptor beta chains presented below share a single source sample, sequenced in a study of T cell responses to AZD1222 COVID-19 vaccine. The assay was immunoSEQ multiplex PCR, and TCRdb's table has in-frame clones only and misses some. The sample holds about 31,000 clones, around 89% seen once. Sequenced here: peripheral blood, sampled 28 days after the second AZD1222 dose. The receptors were sampled from an adult who received the AZD1222 COVID-19 vaccine.

The chain carries TRBV7-9 and TRBJ2-1, with 9 nucleotides matching TRBD1. Germline assignment: CDR1 SEHNR and CDR2 FQNEAQ (reference sequence). The length of the CDR3 is 15 residues. V lost 5 bases and J lost 7; bases outside the gene matches: 9. The CDR3 region has the DNA TGTGCCAGCAGCCGGGGACAGGGAGATGTGAATGAGCAGTTCTTC. This encodes CASSRGQGDVNEQFF.

The chain couples TRBV11-1 to TRBJ2-7, with D possibly matching TRBD1 (6 bases). Germline CDR1 is SGHAT and CDR2 is FQDESV (reference sequence). The CDR3 has 14 residues. V shed 5 bases and J shed 0 bases, with 11 bases lying between them. Written as DNA, the CDR3 is TGTGCCAGCAGCCGGACAGCGATCTCCTACGAGCAGTACTTC. This codes for CASSRTAISYEQYF.

The table lists this clone with a few counts. V usage is TRBV12-1 and J usage is TRBJ2-4; the D segment call TRBD1 is taken from the table without a DNA check. TRBV12-1 represents a pseudogene. This CDR3 spans 22 amino acids. CDR3 nucleotide sequence: TGTGCCAGCAGCTTTGTGCTACAAGGACAGGGCATGTGGGTCATAGCCAAAAACATTCAGTACTTC. Its translation: CASSFVLQGQGMWVIAKNIQYF.

The chain combines TRBV9 with TRBJ1-6, with a possible D match to TRBD1 (6 bases). Germline CDR1 SGDLS, CDR2 YYNGEE. The CDR3 contains 17 residues. Trimming stripped 4 bases from V and 5 bases from J, with 19 bases between. The CDR3 spells CASSPGVVAVDNSPLHF. CDR3 DNA: TGTGCCAGCAGCCCAGGGGTGGTTGCAGTTGATAATTCACCCCTCCACTTT. The whole variable domain, filled in from reference TRBV9 and TRBJ1-6, reads DSGVTQTPKHLITATGQRVTLRCSPRSGDLSVYWYQQSLDQGLQFLIQYYNGEERAKGNILERFSAQQFPDLHSELNLSSLELGDSALYFCASSPGVVAVDNSPLHFGNGTRLTVT.

The J gene is TRBJ2-7, the V gene TRBV20-1; 8 nucleotides align to TRBD1. The CDR3 extends over 13 amino acids. After removal of 3 bases from V and 3 bases from J, the junction contained 4 bases not matched to a gene. Germline CDR1 reads DFQATT; CDR2 reads SNEGSKA (reference sequence). The CDR3 bases are TGCAGTGCTAGTGTAGGACAGGGCTACGAGCAGTACTTC. Translating it yields CSASVGQGYEQYF.

The sample holds one count of this clone. This chain uses TRBV4-2 with TRBJ1-4; 8 nucleotides line up with TRBD1. The V and J ends lost 3 bases and 5 bases, in that order; junction bases with no gene match: 8. The CDR3 is 16 residues long. Germline V gives CDR1 LGHNA, CDR2 YNFKEQ. CDR3 sequence: CASSQHLDRGNEKLFF. The CDR3, as DNA: TGTGCCAGCAGCCAGCACCTAGACAGGGGCAATGAAAAACTGTTTTTT.